These 9 T cell receptor beta chains share one sample of origin, sequenced in a study of control samples from healthy donors and cancer patients. TCRdb keeps only in-frame clones here, not all; method: immunoSEQ multiplex PCR. In the table there are approximately 120,000 clones, 90% of which are singletons. Sequenced sample: blood. Receptor source: a human donor in good health. The donor label of this sample is uncertain.

CDR3 bases: TGTGCCAGCAGCTTGAGTCCAGGCGGGCAGGGGCAGCCCCAGCATTTT. Amino acid sequence: CASSLSPGGQGQPQHF. This chain links TRBV5-5 with TRBJ1-5, with D maybe TRBD1 (6 bases). Germline values: CDR1 SGHKS, CDR2 YYEKEE (reference sequence). The V and J ends lost 1 base and 7 bases respectively, with 18 bases between them. The CDR3 contains 16 residues.

This rearrangement joins TRBV30 to TRBJ2-7; 8 bases match TRBD1. The CDR3 is made up of 10 amino acids. Per the germline V gene, CDR1 is GTSNPN and CDR2 is SVGIG (reference sequence). CDR3 residues: CAYTGGEQYF. In nucleotides, the CDR3 is TGTGCATACACAGGGGGAGAGCAGTACTTC.

The rearrangement joins TRBV6-2 or TRBV6-3 to TRBJ2-2; D gene ambiguous. V was pared by 5 bases and J by 3 bases, with 13 bases between. Germline-derived CDR1 and CDR2 are MNHEY and SVGEGT. The CDR3 consists of 15 residues. The CDR3 DNA is TGTGCCAGCAGTGAGCTTTCGGATCACACCGGGGAGCTGTTTTTT. Translated, it gives CASSELSDHTGELFF.

The CDR3 DNA is TGCGCCAGCAGCCTAACAGGGAACACTGAAGCTTTCTTT. Its protein is CASSLTGNTEAFF. This chain uses TRBV10-2 with TRBJ1-1; possibly TRBD1 for D (5 bases). From germline, CDR1 is WSHSY and CDR2 SAAADI. Trimming stripped 6 bases from V and 1 base from J, with 9 bases between. CDR3 length equals 13 residues.

This clone was found a few times. This chain uses TRBV5-1 with TRBJ2-7, with TRBD1 identical over 7 bases. The CDR3 is made up of 13 amino acids. V dropped 1 base and J dropped 4; count of bases not matched to a gene: 2. CDR1 is SGHRS, CDR2 YFSETQ, per germline. Here the CDR3 DNA reads TGCGCCAGCAGCTTGTGGGACAGTTACGAGCAGTACTTC. Its translation: CASSLWDSYEQYF.

V gene TRBV11-2 combines with J gene TRBJ2-1; weak D call: TRBD2 (7 bases). Trimming left V 5 bases short and J 7 bases short, with 24 bases between. Germline CDR1 is SGHAT and CDR2 is FQNNGV. This CDR3 is built from 17 residues. CDR3 in amino acids: CASSLWGGEGLYNEQFF. The CDR3 DNA reads as TGTGCCAGCAGCCTCTGGGGGGGCGAAGGACTCTATAATGAGCAGTTCTTC.

The sample holds a few counts of this clone. The CDR3 bases are TGTGCCAGCAGTTTAGACGCGACACAAGCGGGCTACACCTTC. The encoded protein is CASSLDATQAGYTF. The chain carries TRBV28 and TRBJ1-2; D is ambiguous. The CDR3 has 14 residues. Per germline, CDR1 MDHEN and CDR2 SYDVKM. The V gene lost 2 bases and the J gene lost 8 bases, with 15 bases spanning the gap.

The V gene is TRBV7-3, the J gene TRBJ2-2; D ambiguous. CDR1 is SGHTA, CDR2 FQGTGA, per germline. This CDR3 region has 13 residues. V was pared by 2 bases and J by 4 bases, with 5 bases between. DNA for the CDR3: TGTGCCAGCAGCTTATACCCCACCGGGGAGCTGTTTTTT. It is translated as CASSLYPTGELFF.

The J gene is TRBJ2-7, the V gene TRBV2; tentatively, D is TRBD1 (6 bases). Germline CDR1 reads SNHLY; CDR2 reads FYNNEI. The CDR3 is 12 residues long. Deletions cut 8 bases from V and 2 bases from J, with 10 bases between. This chain's CDR3 is CASGTLTYEQYF. As DNA, the CDR3 is TGTGCCAGCGGGACACTAACCTACGAGCAGTACTTC.